The present T cell receptor beta chain was sequenced within a study of regulatory T cells in long-lasting Graves disease (dated by TCRdb to the early 2020s). For the study in its entirety: Newly diagnosed Graves' disease patients had taken antithyroid drugs for less than 3 months. A total of about 35 samples underwent TCR sequencing, from some 13 patients with persistent Graves' disease and approximately 20 patients with newly diagnosed Graves' disease. The study took place in China and was registered as a clinical trial. Peripheral blood TCR sequencing and RNA sequencing compared persistent Graves' disease patients with newly diagnosed Graves' disease patients. Results the study describes overall, beyond this receptor: Patients with persistent disease shared more public clonotypes (around 2,500) than newly diagnosed patients did (966). The authors noted that the small sample size was a limitation that may lower accuracy. Sequencing and analysis were limited to the TCR beta chain. Persistent Graves' disease patients showed lower TCR Shannon entropy and fewer highly expanded clones than newly diagnosed patients, suggesting clonal expansion. Preferential use of TRBV28, TRBJ1-2 and TRBJ2-5 was observed in persistent disease, whereas TRBV20-1 and TRBJ2-1 were favored in newly diagnosed disease. Because the primary lesion, thyroid tissue, could not be accessed, the study looked at peripheral blood alone.

Libraries were built with multiplex PCR. TCRdb names Illumina HiSeq 4000 as the instrument used. TCR beta libraries were built with iRepertoire HTBI primers and Arm-PCR amplification of CDR3 regions. Before sequencing, the PCR products went through gel purification. The paper's processing steps were these. Across samples, 60 to 75 TRBV and 13 to 15 TRBJ segments were identified and used for gene usage analysis of CDR3 amino acid clonotypes. COPE and FqMerger were used to merge the filtered high-quality paired reads into contigs. BLAST was used to align contigs to IMGT TRBV, TRBD and TRBJ reference genes, and CDR3 was defined according to IMGT. Highly expanded clones were defined as clonotypes with a frequency above 0.1%. Shannon entropy was used to measure repertoire diversity, and the Gini coefficient was used to measure V-J evenness. Public clonotypes were defined as clonotypes shared by more than one individual. In-frame beta chains were kept once TCRdb had trimmed the public reads at Q25 with fastp and called clones with MiXCR. Entries are consolidated by CDR3 protein sequence, retaining the most common genes and DNA. It is TCRdb's table, rather than the study itself, that gives the V and J calls and clone size. Present in this sample are roughly 400,000 distinct CDR3 sequences, roughly 15% of which were seen just once. In total, the top ten clones hold roughly 8% of the sample.

This specimen's time point label, interpreted: newly diagnosed GD, antithyroid drugs for less than 3 months. RNA was extracted from PBMCs in TRIzol for both TCR sequencing and RNA sequencing. The diagnosis of Graves' disease followed American Thyroid Association guidelines. The patients came from an endocrinology department in Xi'an, China. Each patient gave approximately 10 milliliters of peripheral blood, collected in an EDTA anticoagulant tube. PBMCs were isolated by Ficoll Paque Plus density gradient separation without further T cell sorting. An Agilent 2100 Bioanalyzer and agarose gel were used to assess RNA quality, and a NanoDrop 2000 was used to measure RNA concentration. The CDR3 runs 16 amino acids, cysteine and phenylalanine included. Only the CDR3 region is kept as DNA, spanning 48 bases read in frame from base 1. CDR1 and CDR2 (MNHEY, SMNVEV) derive from the germline V gene (reference sequence).

A word on this clonotype: Its antigen is not yet known. A clone one base away is much larger, so this may be a read error.

The sample was also linked to a second study, of T cells in Graves' hyperthyroidism and ophthalmopathy. The second study's authors report: A patient counted as having stable Graves' hyperthyroidism if no progression to ophthalmopathy occurred over 18 months of follow-up. Hyperthyroidism patients were newly diagnosed, had a disease duration of under 2 months, and were aged 18 to 65 years. The study excluded patients with uncontrolled infections, other autoimmune diseases, pregnancy or lactation. Diagnoses were based on clinical symptoms, serum thyroxine and TRAb, thyroid ultrasound and orbital computed tomography. A first-round RT-PCR of the TCR CDR3 used the HTBI primer set with the Qiagen OneStep RT-PCR kit. Most expanded thyroid clonotypes (frequency above 0.001) were also detected in blood, suggesting blood repertoires may reflect thyroid immune responses. A 13 V-J signature model separated ophthalmopathy from stable hyperthyroidism, with approximately 87% sensitivity and 81.08% specificity in cross-validation and 80%/75% in testing. In validation, the model predicted progression to ophthalmopathy a median of around 6.5 months before onset, with approximately 70% sensitivity and about 75% specificity. To identify TCR V-J signatures that set the groups apart, the researchers used a discovery cohort of 100 patients, made up of around 40 with Graves' ophthalmopathy and 57 with stable Graves' hyperthyroidism. Prospective prediction of ophthalmopathy was tested in an independent validation cohort consisting of about 19 hyperthyroidism patients and 15 to 17 patients who later progressed to ophthalmopathy. The 100 discovery patients were divided at random into training and test sets in a 7:3 ratio. In about 6 Graves' hyperthyroidism patients, the study also compared T-cell repertoires from thyroid tissue with T-cell repertoires from blood. Following sampling, methimazole starting at 30 mg daily was given to hyperthyroidism patients, and high-dose intravenous methylprednisolone was given to ophthalmopathy patients. A second multiplex PCR round built the libraries, followed by size selection and purification. Libraries were sequenced paired-end with 100 bp reads on an Illumina HiSeq2000. SOAPnuke was used to process the raw data, throwing out any read that contained adapters or uncalled bases, had a mean Phred below 15, or lacked an exact constant-primer or identifier match. High-quality paired reads were merged using COPE v1.2.5, and each unique nucleotide sequence was defined as a clonotype. MiTCR v1.1 was used to align the clonotypes against IMGT TRBV, TRBD and TRBJ reference segments. Analysis was restricted to V-J combinations with a frequency above 0.0001, which covered 99% to 99.2% of repertoires. The TCS score was defined as the ratio of F50 (clonal expansion) to E x V (chaos), calculated using BLOSUM62-based TCRdist between CDR3 peptides within each V-J. Welch's t-statistics and random forest reduced several hundred V-J features to about 12, which were used in a naive Bayes classifier (R e1071). Sample size was not statistically predetermined, and blinding of investigators to group allocation was not performed. TCR Vbeta CDR3 sequencing of 135 peripheral blood samples (over 40 ophthalmopathy, 75 to 85 hyperthyroidism and roughly 17 progressor patients) is reported in the paper.

The source of this sequence is a woman between 40 and 55 years old with Graves disease. Donor details come from another sample of the same person, matched by shared clones. The chain joins TRBV27 to TRBJ2-7; TRBD1 is perhaps the D gene, given 5 matching bases. The sequenced sample was peripheral blood mononuclear cells (PBMCs), obtained at new diagnosis, from a patient treated with antithyroid drugs. The DNA sequence is TGTGCCAGCAGTTCAGGGCCGGTGGACACCCCCTACGAGCAGTGCTTC. Its translation reads: CASSSGPVDTPYEQCF.